This T cell receptor beta chain was observed in a study of blood T cell repertoires in COVID-19. Study context: Whether acute or convalescent, the COVID-19 samples came from the United States, Italy and Spain. T cells, B-cell-depleted T cells, or PBMCs supplied cDNA or gDNA.

CDR3 length: 16 amino acids. The V end was cut by 0 bases, the J end by 2 bases, with 14 bases between. The V gene's germline CDR1 is SGDLS and CDR2 YYNGEE. This clone came up once. In the original analysis: Nucleated cell counts were estimated from reference gene primer amplification. Assay used: immunoSEQ multiplex PCR; TCRdb lists only in-frame clones, some missing. Clone size and V and J calls were adopted from that table, with D and trimming inferred from the DNA. This sample yields around 42,000 clones, of which 85% to 90% are seen a single time; approximately 2.9% belongs to the top ten. This chain joins TRBV9 and TRBJ1-1; unclear D gene. The receptor was derived from a man aged 50-59 years with active COVID-19. The sequencing sample was made of peripheral blood. DNA for the CDR3: TGTGCCAGCAGCGTAGCTGATGGTAGATTTAACACTGAAGCTTTCTTT. Translating gives CASSVADGRFNTEAFF.